The entry that follows covers one TCR beta chain sequence. The record originates from a study of blood T cell repertoires in COVID-19. Study overall: T cells, B-cell-depleted T cells, or PBMCs provided the cDNA or gDNA that served as material.

This table comes from immunoSEQ multiplex PCR, and its TCRdb copy is limited to in-frame clones, with some not included. The table shows 120,000 to 150,000 clones, with about 91% occurring only once. This CDR3 has 16 amino acids. V shed 0 bases and J shed 0 bases, with 10 bases lying between them. Germline V CDR1 and CDR2: LGHDT, YNNKEL (reference sequence). What was sequenced was peripheral blood. This TCR came from a woman in her sixties or seventies with acute or convalescent COVID-19. The chain is built from TRBV3-1 (or the pseudogene TRBV3-2) and TRBJ2-3; D might be TRBD2 (6 bases). CDR3 coding DNA: TGTGCCAGCAGCCAAGATAACCGGGGGAGCACAGATACGCAGTATTTT. Its translation is CASSQDNRGSTDTQYF.